This T cell receptor beta chain was sequenced for a study of control samples from healthy donors and cancer patients. Here immunoSEQ multiplex PCR was the method, and the copy in TCRdb shows in-frame clones only, minus some. The sample shows about 120,000 clones, more than 80% of them seen only once. The germline V and J ends were trimmed by 1 base and 1 base, with 14 bases remaining between them. This CDR3 region has 16 residues. The V gene's germline CDR1 is SGHTA and CDR2 FQGTGA. This chain connects TRBV7-3 to TRBJ2-7; D is possibly TRBD2 (7 bases). Sequenced material: PBMCs. The TCR was taken from a woman aged 50 to 60 with colorectal cancer. The DNA of the CDR3 is TGTGCCAGCAGCTTAAATCCCCGGGGGGCGTCCTACGAGCAGTACTTC. Its translation is CASSLNPRGASYEQYF.